This T cell receptor (beta chain) was recovered during a study of beta chain features in type 1 diabetes. Study-wide results and caveats: A closer apparent resemblance between naive, central memory and Treg TCRB repertoires was seen in patients than in healthy donors. Patients and controls would share equally any PCR tilt toward shorter templates.

Sequencing targeted expressed TCRB transcripts, as all isolated RNA had been reverse transcribed. Repertoires were generated with immunoSEQ multiplex PCR, while TCRdb's copy carries only in-frame clones and drops some. Of about 260,000 clones listed, around 68% were seen once; the top ten hold almost 0.055%. Researchers reported sorting CD4+ naive, central memory, regulatory and stem cell-like memory cells via CD45RO/CCR7/CD25/CD127/CD95/CD27. V lost 4 bases to trimming and J lost 6 bases; unmatched junction nucleotides: 2. Germline V lookup: CDR1 SNHLY, CDR2 FYNNEI. The CDR3 has 12 amino acids. In the case of this clone: Its antigen is unidentified.

The sequencing input was naive CD4+ T cells from blood. The sequence came from a young man in good health. V gene TRBV2 combines with J gene TRBJ1-1, with 7 bases identical to TRBD1. The CDR3 spells CASSGGGSEAFF. CDR3 nucleotide sequence: TGTGCCAGCAGTGGAGGGGGCTCTGAAGCTTTCTTT.